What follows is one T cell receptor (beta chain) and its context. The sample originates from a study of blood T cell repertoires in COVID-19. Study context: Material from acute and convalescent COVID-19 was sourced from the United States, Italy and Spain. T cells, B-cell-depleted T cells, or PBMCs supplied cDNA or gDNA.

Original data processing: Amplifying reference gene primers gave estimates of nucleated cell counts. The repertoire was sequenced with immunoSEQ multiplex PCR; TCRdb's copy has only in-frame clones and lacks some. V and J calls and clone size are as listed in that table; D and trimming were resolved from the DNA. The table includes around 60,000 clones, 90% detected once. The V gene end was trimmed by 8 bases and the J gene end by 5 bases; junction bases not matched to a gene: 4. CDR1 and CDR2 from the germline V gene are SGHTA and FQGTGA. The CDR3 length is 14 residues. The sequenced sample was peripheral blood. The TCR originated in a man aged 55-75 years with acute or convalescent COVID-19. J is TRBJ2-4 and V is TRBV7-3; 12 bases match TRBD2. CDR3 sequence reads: CASSTSGGQNIQYF. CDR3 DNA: TGTGCCAGCTCGACTAGCGGGGGCCAAAACATTCAGTACTTC.